The 7 T cell receptor beta chains below were found in one sample sequenced in a study of identical twins. TCRdb re-derived calls from the 5' RACE reads in MiXCR, one entry per CDR3 protein. This table has about 720,000 distinct CDR3 sequences, roughly 18% appearing once. The same specimen was also included in a second study, on T cells expressing NK-cell markers.

Sequenced material: PBMCs. All receptors come from a woman younger than 35 in good health.

J is TRBJ2-3 and V is TRBV5-1, with 8 nucleotides matching TRBD1. With 4 bases clipped from V and 3 bases from J, the junction kept 7 bases outside the gene matches. This CDR3 has 15 residues. Germline assignment: CDR1 SGHRS and CDR2 YFSETQ. The CDR3 bases are TGCGCCAGCAGCCCGTGGGGACAGGAGACAGATACGCAGTATTTT. Its translation is CASSPWGQETDTQYF.

This clonotype was seen more than once but under ten times. V gene TRBV29-1 combines with J gene TRBJ2-5; the D is unclear. Trimming pared 7 bases from V and 3 bases from J, leaving 15 bases between. Germline V gene data show CDR1 as SQVTM and CDR2 as ANQGSEA. CDR3 size: 13 residues. Written as DNA, the CDR3 is TGCAGCGACCTTCGTGCGCTCAAAGAGACCCAGTACTTC. Translating it yields CSDLRALKETQYF.

The chain employs TRBV5-1 and TRBJ2-5, with a possible D match to TRBD1 (5 bases). V lost 0 bases to trimming and J lost 3 bases, with 6 bases between them. The germline V gene encodes CDR1 SGHRS and CDR2 YFSETQ. The CDR3 spans 13 residues. The CDR3 loop reads CASSLAREETQYF. The CDR3 nucleotides are TGCGCCAGCAGCTTGGCCAGGGAAGAGACCCAGTACTTC.

This chain connects TRBV20-1 to TRBJ2-5, with D possibly called TRBD1 or TRBD2 (5 bases each). The CDR3 covers 12 residues. Trimming pared 5 bases from V and 5 bases from J, leaving 12 bases between. Germline CDR1 DFQATT, CDR2 SNEGSKA (reference sequence). DNA of the CDR3: TGCAGTGCTGGGGGAAGACTGGAGACCCAGTACTTC. It encodes CSAGGRLETQYF.

V usage is TRBV20-1 and J usage is TRBJ2-3, with TRBD2 identical over 8 bases. There are 15 residues in the CDR3. In germline, CDR1 is DFQATT, CDR2 SNEGSKA (reference sequence). The ends lost 7 bases at V and 2 bases at J; junction bases unmatched: 11. CDR3 residues: CSVNRLAGPTDTQYF. CDR3 bases: TGCAGTGTAAACCGGCTAGCGGGCCCCACAGATACGCAGTATTTT.

This clonotype has only a few counts. V and J are TRBV20-1 and TRBJ2-1; 8 bases fit TRBD2. The CDR3 extends over 16 amino acids. CDR1 DFQATT and CDR2 SNEGSKA come from the germline V gene (reference sequence). The ends lost 2 bases at V and 7 bases at J; junction bases unmatched: 13. The CDR3: CSARSGGTSKGNEQFF. CDR3 DNA sequence: TGCAGTGCTAGATCGGGGGGGACCTCCAAAGGGAATGAGCAGTTCTTC.

The sample holds a few counts of this clonotype. The gene calls are TRBV2 and TRBJ1-1, with 7 bases aligning to TRBD1. The CDR3 length is 15 residues. Per the germline V gene, CDR1 is SNHLY and CDR2 is FYNNEI. With V trimmed by 4 bases and J by 1 base, 6 bases remained unmatched. CDR3 protein: CASSGSTGRNTEAFF. In nucleotides, the CDR3 is TGTGCCAGCAGTGGTTCGACAGGGCGGAACACTGAAGCTTTCTTT.